Listed here are 26 T cell receptor beta chains from one sample, sequenced in a study of T cells in Graves' hyperthyroidism and ophthalmopathy. Amplified TCR beta CDR3 regions came from RNA transcripts. Carried out on the TCR CDR3, a first-round RT-PCR used the HTBI primer set. Using its own MiXCR run on the multiplex PCR reads, TCRdb lists one record per CDR3 protein. The data contain some 400,000 distinct CDR3 sequences, roughly 13% of them singletons. What was sequenced was blood. The receptors shown here come from a woman between 55 and 75 years old with Graves' hyperthyroidism.

This clonotype was observed many times. This chain links TRBV11-2 with TRBJ2-7, with D perhaps TRBD2 (6 bases). CDR1 and CDR2 (germline): SGHAT, FQNNGV. CDR3 size: 14 residues. The ends were cut back, 3 bases at V and 2 bases at J, with 11 bases in the middle. In DNA form, the CDR3 reads TGTGCCAGCAGCTTCAGTAGCGGAACCTACGAGCAGTACTTC. Translation gives CASSFSSGTYEQYF. Drawing the rest from reference TRBV11-2 and TRBJ2-7, the complete variable domain is EAGVAQSPRYKIIEKRQSVAFWCNPISGHATLYWYQQILGQGPKLLIQFQNNGVVDDSQLPKDRFSAERLKGVDSTLKIQPAKLEDSAVYLCASSFSSGTYEQYFGPGTRLTVT.

Remarks on this clonotype: This may arise from a read error, as a much more abundant clone is one base away. The V and J genes are TRBV20-1 and TRBJ1-4; TRBD1 matches 8 bases. Germline V lookup: CDR1 DFQATT, CDR2 SNEGSKA (reference sequence). This CDR3 contains 13 residues. Trimming cost V 4 bases and J 7 bases; bases outside gene matches: 5. The CDR3 DNA follows: TGCAGTGCTAACGGACAGGGTAGTGAAAAACTGTTTTTT. The encoded protein is CSANGQGSEKLFF.

A few counts support this clonotype. V usage is TRBV7-9 and J usage is TRBJ2-7; 9 bases are a match to TRBD2. Trimming at V came to 6 bases and at J to 4 bases, leaving 4 bases not matched to a gene. The CDR3 runs 13 residues. Germline V gives CDR1 SEHNR, CDR2 FQNEAQ (reference sequence). The DNA of the CDR3 is TGTGCCAGCAGTCGGACTAGCGCTTACGAGCAGTACTTC. This translates into CASSRTSAYEQYF.

This clonotype was counted many times. The chain carries TRBV6-1 and TRBJ1-2; 9 nucleotides match TRBD1. J lost 3 bases, V lost 5 bases, and 7 bases had no gene match. The germline CDR1 and CDR2 sequences are MNHNS and SASEGT. The CDR3 runs to 15 residues. The CDR3 sequence: CASSPRDRDHYGYTF. In DNA, the CDR3 is TGTGCCAGCAGTCCCCGGGACAGGGATCACTATGGCTACACCTTC.

This clonotype has at least ten counts. This chain links TRBV20-1 with TRBJ2-7, with unresolved D. V gave up 4 bases and J gave up 6 bases, with 7 bases separating them. The CDR3 is made up of 10 amino acids. Per the germline V gene, CDR1 is DFQATT and CDR2 is SNEGSKA (reference sequence). CDR3: CSATFGEQYF. CDR3 in DNA: TGCAGTGCTACGTTCGGCGAGCAGTACTTC.

This clonotype was recorded at least ten times. The V call is TRBV7-8, the J call TRBJ2-4; D ambiguous. The CDR3 spans 16 residues. Germline V gives CDR1 SGHVS, CDR2 FQNEAQ. V was pared by 1 base and J by 2 bases, with 12 bases between. The CDR3 nucleotides read TGTGCCAGCAGCTTAGGAAGGACGCCCTCCAAAAACATTCAGTACTTC. This gives the protein CASSLGRTPSKNIQYF.

This clonotype came up many times. This sequence joins TRBV28 and TRBJ2-3; the match to TRBD1 covers 7 bases. This CDR3 contains 16 residues. In germline, CDR1 is MDHEN, CDR2 SYDVKM. J lost 2 bases, V lost 6 bases, and 11 bases had no gene match. The CDR3: CASRGDREPLTDTQYF. CDR3 nucleotide sequence: TGTGCCAGCAGGGGAGACAGGGAGCCCCTCACAGATACGCAGTATTTT.

Of note for this clonotype: A much more abundant neighbour one base away suggests this may be a read error. This chain joins TRBV2 and TRBJ2-6, with D possibly called TRBD1 or TRBD2 (5 bases each). CDR3 length: 17 amino acids. Trimming cost V 6 bases and J 0 bases, with 15 bases left between them. CDR1 and CDR2 (germline): SNHLY, FYNNEI. The CDR3 nucleotides are TGTGCCAGCAGGATAGGATCGGGACCCTCTGGGGCCAACGTCCTGACTTTC. Encoded protein: CASRIGSGPSGANVLTF.

In this sample, this clonotype turned up many times. The rearrangement joins TRBV5-6 to TRBJ1-2; D is perhaps TRBD1 (5 bases). V dropped 0 bases and J dropped 0 bases, with 12 bases sitting between them. CDR1 is SGHDT, CDR2 YYEEEE, per germline. CDR3 length: 16 residues. The CDR3 protein is CASSLAGGSANYGYTF. The CDR3 DNA reads TGTGCCAGCAGCTTGGCCGGGGGGAGCGCTAACTATGGCTACACCTTC.

J is TRBJ1-2 and V is TRBV7-3; tentative D call: TRBD1 (6 bases). The V end lost 4 bases, the J end lost 6 bases, and 12 bases lay between the germline ends. This CDR3 comprises 13 residues. Germline-derived CDR1 and CDR2 are SGHTA and FQGTGA. The CDR3 bases are TGTGCCAGCAGCTCGGACAGACAGAATGGCTACACCTTC. This gives the protein CASSSDRQNGYTF.

This clonotype was detected only a few times. The genes are TRBV28 and TRBJ2-1; 8 bases agree with TRBD2. V was clipped by 5 bases and J by 6 bases; unmatched bases: 6. This CDR3 comprises 14 residues. Germline-derived CDR1 and CDR2 are MDHEN and SYDVKM. The CDR3 protein is CASSPGGGSNEQFF. The CDR3 nucleotides read TGTGCCAGCAGTCCGGGGGGGGGAAGCAATGAGCAGTTCTTC.

The rearrangement uses TRBV29-1 and TRBJ1-2; TRBD1 is a possible D gene (5 bases). V was pared by 3 bases and J by 4 bases, with 9 bases between. The CDR3 has 12 residues. CDR1 SQVTM and CDR2 ANQGSEA come from the germline V gene. The CDR3 spells CSVDGDLYGYTF. In DNA, the CDR3 is TGCAGCGTTGATGGGGACCTCTATGGCTACACCTTC.

This clonotype has a count of ten or more. This chain uses TRBV7-6 with TRBJ2-7, with 9 positions matching TRBD1. Germline loops: CDR1 SGHVS, CDR2 FNYEAQ. The CDR3 contains 14 residues. Trimming removed 5 bases from V and 6 bases from J; junction bases left unmatched: 8. The CDR3 sequence: CASSPTGQGREQYF. The CDR3 DNA is TGTGCCAGCAGCCCCACGGGACAGGGCCGCGAGCAGTACTTC.

This clonotype was detected many times. V gene TRBV20-1 combines with J gene TRBJ1-1; D remains ambiguous. The CDR3 runs to 10 residues. CDR1 and CDR2 from the germline V gene are DFQATT and SNEGSKA (reference sequence). Deletions cut 0 bases from V and 4 bases from J, with 0 bases between. CDR3 region: CSARDTEAFF. CDR3 coding DNA: TGCAGTGCTAGAGACACTGAAGCTTTCTTT.

This clonotype came up many times. The V gene is TRBV2, the J gene TRBJ1-2, with D possibly TRBD1 on 6 matching bases. The V gene's germline CDR1 is SNHLY and CDR2 FYNNEI. The V and J ends lost 6 bases and 0 bases respectively, with 14 bases between them. CDR3 size: 15 residues. This chain's CDR3 is CASSNGQLTNYGYTF. The CDR3 DNA reads TGTGCCAGCAGCAACGGACAGCTAACTAACTATGGCTACACCTTC.

This clonotype was detected a few times. This chain joins TRBV27 and TRBJ2-1; D gene ambiguous. The CDR3 covers 12 residues. Germline V gene sequence: CDR1 MNHEY, CDR2 SMNVEV (reference sequence). V lost 3 bases and J 9 bases, leaving 9 bases between the germline ends. CDR3 amino acids: CASSLGLPEQFF. In nucleotides, the CDR3 is TGTGCCAGCAGTTTGGGTCTCCCTGAGCAGTTCTTC.

This clonotype was recorded many times. The rearrangement uses TRBV11-3 and TRBJ2-1, with a tentative D call TRBD2 (5 bases). Germline lookup yields CDR1 SGHNT and CDR2 YENEEA. Trimming removed 0 bases at V and 9 bases at J, with 12 bases between. The CDR3 has 14 residues. The CDR3 loop is CASSLEGGFGEQFF. CDR3 nucleotides: TGTGCCAGCAGCTTAGAAGGCGGGTTCGGTGAGCAGTTCTTC. Full variable domain (outside the CDR3, taken from reference TRBV11-3 and TRBJ2-1): EAGVVQSPRYKIIEKKQPVAFWCNPISGHNTLYWYLQNLGQGPELLIRYENEEAVDDSQLPKDRFSAERLKGVDSTLKIQPAELGDSAVYLCASSLEGGFGEQFFGPGTRLTVL.

Ten or more counts support this clonotype. The chain is built from TRBV5-1 and TRBJ2-1; the D call may be TRBD1 or TRBD2 (6 bases each). Germline V gene lookup returns CDR1 SGHRS and CDR2 YFSETQ. V was cut by 4 bases and J by 0 bases, with 11 bases left in between. The CDR3 contains 15 residues. The CDR3 sequence: CASSRGVPSYNEQFF. The CDR3 DNA is TGCGCCAGCAGCAGGGGGGTCCCCTCCTACAATGAGCAGTTCTTC.

This clonotype was detected many times. This chain uses TRBV9 with TRBJ2-5; 10 bases fit TRBD2. J lost 5 bases, V lost 0 bases, and 7 bases had no gene match. Per the germline V gene, CDR1 is SGDLS and CDR2 is YYNGEE. The CDR3 is 16 amino acids. CDR3 in amino acids: CASSVGASGSDETQYF. The CDR3 bases are TGTGCCAGCAGCGTAGGGGCTAGCGGGAGCGATGAGACCCAGTACTTC.

The chain has TRBV7-9 and TRBJ1-1; no reliable D call. CDR1 and CDR2 from the germline V gene are SEHNR and FQNEAQ (reference sequence). The CDR3 runs 13 residues. Trimming removed 3 bases from V and 0 bases from J, with 5 bases in between. CDR3 sequence: CASSFFMNTEAFF. The CDR3 region has the DNA TGTGCCAGCAGCTTTTTCATGAACACTGAAGCTTTCTTT.

This clonotype was seen many times. CDR3 coding DNA: TGTGCCAGCAGCCAAGAATGGACGAACACTGAAGCTTTCTTT. Its translation: CASSQEWTNTEAFF. The chain combines TRBV3-1 with TRBJ1-1; no firm D call. Trimming removed 0 bases at V and 1 base at J, with 6 bases between. This CDR3 spans 14 amino acids. In germline, CDR1 is LGHDT, CDR2 YNNKEL (reference sequence).

The table lists this clonotype with a few counts. A much larger clone lies a single base off, so this may be a read error. The chain is built from TRBV11-2 and TRBJ2-2; D ambiguous. Looked up from germline, CDR1 is SGHAT and CDR2 is FQNNGV. The CDR3 spans 12 residues. CDR3 region: CAGSLSTGELFF. Written as DNA, the CDR3 is TGTGCCGGCAGCTTGAGCACCGGGGAGCTGTTTTTT.

Ten or more counts support this clonotype. The chain recombines TRBV24-1 with TRBJ2-3; D remains unclear. Germline loops: CDR1 KGHDR, CDR2 SFDVKD. The V gene lost 0 bases and the J gene lost 6 bases, with 6 bases spanning the gap. The CDR3 is 13 residues long. The CDR3 spells CATSDLLSDTQYF. DNA of the CDR3: TGTGCCACCAGTGATTTGCTTTCCGATACGCAGTATTTT.

This clonotype appeared a few times. This chain joins TRBV19 and TRBJ1-6, with D possibly TRBD1 on 6 matching bases. CDR3 size: 17 residues. The germline V gene has CDR1 LNHDA and CDR2 SQIVND (reference sequence). V was clipped by 7 bases and J by 7 bases, with 23 bases between them. The CDR3 is CASTLGGGREENSPLHF. CDR3 bases: TGTGCCAGTACCCTCGGTGGGGGCAGGGAGGAAAATTCACCCCTCCACTTT.

This clonotype was seen ten or more times. The rearrangement links TRBV20-1 to TRBJ1-2; no clear D gene. The germline gives CDR1 DFQATT, CDR2 SNEGSKA (reference sequence). CDR3 length: 13 amino acids. Trimming left V 4 bases short and J 4 bases short, with 13 bases between. In DNA, the CDR3 is TGCAGTGCTACTCTACTTCGGCTCTATGGCTACACCTTC. Its translation: CSATLLRLYGYTF.

This clonotype came up many times. The V gene is TRBV7-9, the J gene TRBJ1-2; the D is unclear. V lost 5 bases to trimming and J lost 7 bases, with 11 bases between them. Germline V gene data show CDR1 as SEHNR and CDR2 as FQNEAQ (reference sequence). The CDR3 is 12 residues long. CDR3 in DNA: TGTGCCAGCAGCACCAAGAGGTTTGGCTACACCTTC. It translates to CASSTKRFGYTF.